The 14 T cell receptor beta chains below come from one sample, sequenced in a study of human thymus T cells. Libraries were prepared by immunoSEQ multiplex PCR; TCRdb keeps only in-frame clonotypes and omits some of them. Here the sample spans tens of thousands of clones, roughly 94% being singletons. Sequenced sample: blood. These receptors were obtained from a boy younger than two with a congenital heart defect but otherwise immunologically healthy.

The chain joins TRBV4-1 to TRBJ2-5, with D tentatively TRBD2 (5 bases). V was clipped by 3 bases and J by 5 bases, with 13 bases between them. In germline, CDR1 is MGHRA, CDR2 YSYEKL. The CDR3 runs to 14 residues. The CDR3 here is CASSHTGGRETQYF. The CDR3 DNA follows: TGCGCCAGCAGCCATACCGGAGGCAGGGAGACCCAGTACTTC.

The rearrangement links TRBV6-1 to TRBJ1-5; D unclear. CDR3 length: 15 amino acids. The V gene lost 4 bases and the J gene lost 0 bases, with 10 bases spanning the gap. CDR1 and CDR2 (germline): MNHNS, SASEGT. This CDR3 is CASSVEVHSNQPQHF. The CDR3 DNA reads TGTGCCAGCAGTGTGGAGGTACATAGCAATCAGCCCCAGCATTTT.

The rearrangement joins TRBV4-2 to TRBJ2-2; TRBD2 might be the D (6 bases). The V and J ends lost 4 bases and 6 bases respectively, with 6 bases between them. Germline assignment: CDR1 LGHNA and CDR2 YNFKEQ. The CDR3 is 12 residues long. CDR3 nucleotides: TGTGCCAGCAGCCGGGGGGCCGGGGAGCTGTTTTTT. This sequence encodes CASSRGAGELFF.

The rearrangement uses TRBV9 and TRBJ2-7, with TRBD2 identical over 9 bases. J lost 2 bases, V lost 3 bases, and 9 bases had no gene match. The CDR3 spans 16 residues. The V gene's germline CDR1 is SGDLS and CDR2 YYNGEE. The CDR3 sequence is CASSGTLAGSPYEQYF. In DNA form, the CDR3 reads TGTGCCAGCAGCGGGACCCTAGCGGGGAGTCCCTACGAGCAGTACTTC.

This chain links TRBV10-3 with TRBJ2-5; D is undetermined. The CDR3 is 12 residues long. Looked up from germline, CDR1 is ENHRY and CDR2 is SYGVKD. Trimming removed 3 bases from V and 2 bases from J, with 4 bases in between. CDR3: CAISDRQETQYF. The CDR3 DNA is TGTGCCATCAGTGATCGGCAAGAGACCCAGTACTTC.

The J gene is TRBJ1-5, the V gene TRBV5-8; D unclear. V was pared by 4 bases and J by 0 bases, with 8 bases between. The CDR3 consists of 14 residues. Germline CDR1 is SGHTS and CDR2 is YDEGEE. DNA for the CDR3: TGTGCCAGCAGCCCCTGGGGTAGCAATCAGCCCCAGCATTTT. Protein: CASSPWGSNQPQHF. The variable domain in full, with the rest retrieved from reference TRBV5-8 and TRBJ1-5, is EAGVTQSPTHLIKTRGQQATLRCSPISGHTSVYWYQQALGLGLQFLLWYDEGEERNRGNFPPRFSGRQFPNYSSELNVNALELEDSALYLCASSPWGSNQPQHFGDGTRLSIL.

V usage is TRBV2 and J usage is TRBJ1-2; 9 bases match TRBD1. The J segment lost 4 bases and the V segment lost 5 bases, leaving 14 bases of the junction unmatched. The CDR3 contains 17 residues. Germline-derived CDR1 and CDR2 are SNHLY and FYNNEI. CDR3 in DNA: TGTGCCAGCAGTCCAGAATTCTACAGGGGGCATAGCTATGGCTACACCTTC. Its protein product is CASSPEFYRGHSYGYTF.

The chain recombines TRBV9 with TRBJ1-6; unclear D gene. The CDR3 spans 15 residues. Germline V gene lookup returns CDR1 SGDLS and CDR2 YYNGEE. Trimming removed 0 bases at V and 3 bases at J, with 7 bases between. CDR3 nucleotides: TGTGCCAGCAGCGTAGAGGGAAACTATAATTCACCCCTCCACTTT. Its protein product is CASSVEGNYNSPLHF.

This clone is a singleton in its sample. The V and J genes are TRBV7-9 and TRBJ2-5; D not resolved. V was cut by 3 bases and J by 9 bases, with 8 bases left in between. Germline V lookup: CDR1 SEHNR, CDR2 FQNEAQ (reference sequence). The CDR3 is made up of 11 amino acids. Here the CDR3 DNA reads TGTGCCAGCAGCTTCCTCAAAGCCCAGTACTTC. Its protein product is CASSFLKAQYF.

The rearrangement uses TRBV5-5 and TRBJ2-1, with unresolved D. The CDR3 runs to 13 residues. Germline values: CDR1 SGHKS, CDR2 YYEKEE (reference sequence). With 0 bases removed from V and 9 bases from J, the gap between germline ends came to 10 bases. CDR3 sequence (DNA): TGTGCCAGCAGCTTGGCCAGATCTCCTGAGCAGTTCTTC. This codes for CASSLARSPEQFF.

The chain is built from TRBV28 and TRBJ1-2, with D maybe TRBD1 (5 bases). Trimming took 6 bases from V and 2 from J, leaving 7 bases between them. The CDR3 extends over 12 amino acids. Per the germline V gene, CDR1 is MDHEN and CDR2 is SYDVKM. DNA of the CDR3: TGTGCCAGCAGGGGGCGCAACTATGGCTACACCTTC. Translation gives CASRGRNYGYTF.

The J gene is TRBJ2-3, the V gene TRBV28, with D hard to call. This CDR3 has 14 amino acids. Germline CDR1 is MDHEN and CDR2 is SYDVKM. V shed 1 base and J shed 4 bases, with 9 bases lying between them. This CDR3 reads CASSLYGIADTQYF. The CDR3 region has the DNA TGTGCCAGCAGTTTATACGGTATAGCAGATACGCAGTATTTT.

The J gene is TRBJ1-3, the V gene TRBV4-3, with 7 bases lining up with TRBD1. V lost 0 bases to trimming and J lost 0 bases; unmatched junction nucleotides: 11. The germline V gene has CDR1 LGHNA and CDR2 YSLEER. The CDR3 length is 19 residues. The CDR3 nucleotides are TGCGCCAGCAGCCAAGATCAGGGGGGCAGGGGGGTCTCTGGAAACACCATATATTTT. Translating it yields CASSQDQGGRGVSGNTIYF.

The J gene is TRBJ1-1, the V gene TRBV7-6, with D uncertain. This CDR3 spans 13 amino acids. From germline, CDR1 is SGHVS and CDR2 FNYEAQ. V lost 5 bases to trimming and J lost 3 bases, with 10 bases between them. In DNA form, the CDR3 reads TGTGCCAGCAGCCCTCGCGTTGACACTGAAGCTTTCTTT. Amino acids: CASSPRVDTEAFF.